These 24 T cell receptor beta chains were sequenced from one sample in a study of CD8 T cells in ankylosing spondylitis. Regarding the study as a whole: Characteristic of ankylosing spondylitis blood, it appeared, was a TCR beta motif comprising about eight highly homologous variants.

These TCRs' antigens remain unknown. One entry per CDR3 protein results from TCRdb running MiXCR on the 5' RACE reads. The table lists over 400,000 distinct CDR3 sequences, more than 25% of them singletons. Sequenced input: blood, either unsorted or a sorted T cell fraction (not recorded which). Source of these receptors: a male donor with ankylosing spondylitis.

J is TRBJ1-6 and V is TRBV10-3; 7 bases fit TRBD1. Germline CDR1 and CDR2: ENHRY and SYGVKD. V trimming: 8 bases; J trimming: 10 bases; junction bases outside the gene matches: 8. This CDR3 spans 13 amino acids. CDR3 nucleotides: TGTGCCATCTCAGACAGGGAAAGGTCACCCCTCCACTTT. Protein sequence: CAISDRERSPLHF.

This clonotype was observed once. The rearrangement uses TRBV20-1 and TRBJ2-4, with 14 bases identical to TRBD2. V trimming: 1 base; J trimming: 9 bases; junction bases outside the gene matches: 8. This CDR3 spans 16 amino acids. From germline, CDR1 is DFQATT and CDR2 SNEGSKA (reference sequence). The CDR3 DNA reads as TGCAGTGCTAGAGTACCCGGACTAGCGGGAGGAGGCATTCAGTACTTC. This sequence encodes CSARVPGLAGGGIQYF.

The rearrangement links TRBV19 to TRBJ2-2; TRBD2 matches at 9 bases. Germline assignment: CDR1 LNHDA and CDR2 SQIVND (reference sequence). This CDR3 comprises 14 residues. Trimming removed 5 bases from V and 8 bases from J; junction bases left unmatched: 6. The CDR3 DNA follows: TGTGCCAGTAGTTACCAGCGGGAGGTGGGGGAGCTGTTTTTT. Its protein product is CASSYQREVGELFF.

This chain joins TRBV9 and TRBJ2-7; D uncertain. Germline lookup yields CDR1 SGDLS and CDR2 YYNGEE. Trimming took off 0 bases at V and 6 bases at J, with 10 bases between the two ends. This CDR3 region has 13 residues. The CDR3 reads CASSVAQWGEQYF. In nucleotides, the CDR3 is TGTGCCAGCAGCGTAGCTCAGTGGGGCGAGCAGTACTTC.

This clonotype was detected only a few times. Here the CDR3 reads CASSPTGGRANEQFF. The CDR3 DNA reads as TGTGCCAGCAGCCCCACGGGCGGGAGGGCGAATGAGCAGTTCTTC. This rearrangement joins TRBV3-1 to TRBJ2-1; 9 nucleotides align to TRBD2. CDR3 length: 15 amino acids. The germline gives CDR1 LGHDT, CDR2 YNNKEL (reference sequence). J was trimmed by 7 bases and V by 4 bases; bases with no gene match: 8.

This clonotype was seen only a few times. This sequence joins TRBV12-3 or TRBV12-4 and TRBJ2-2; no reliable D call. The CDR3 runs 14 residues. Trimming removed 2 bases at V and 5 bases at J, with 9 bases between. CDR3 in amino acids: CASSLLVYTGELFF. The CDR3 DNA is TGTGCCAGCAGTTTATTAGTGTATACCGGGGAGCTGTTTTTT.

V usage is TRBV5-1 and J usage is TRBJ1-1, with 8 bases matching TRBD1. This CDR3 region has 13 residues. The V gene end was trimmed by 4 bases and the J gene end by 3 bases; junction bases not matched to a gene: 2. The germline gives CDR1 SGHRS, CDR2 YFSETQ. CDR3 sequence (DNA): TGCGCCAGCAGCCGGGGACAGGACACTGAAGCTTTCTTT. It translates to CASSRGQDTEAFF.

In DNA, the CDR3 is TGTGCCAGCAGTTTGGTTAAGAATGAGCAGTTCTTC. Encoded protein: CASSLVKNEQFF. This chain uses TRBV12-3 or TRBV12-4 with TRBJ2-1; D remains unclear. This CDR3 has 12 amino acids. The V gene lost 3 bases and the J gene lost 7 bases, with 7 bases spanning the gap.

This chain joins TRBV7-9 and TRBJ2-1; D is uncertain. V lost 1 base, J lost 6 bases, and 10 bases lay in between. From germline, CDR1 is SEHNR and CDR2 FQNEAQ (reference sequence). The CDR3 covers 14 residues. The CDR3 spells CASSLGAQPNEQFF. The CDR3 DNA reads TGTGCCAGCAGCTTAGGGGCCCAACCCAATGAGCAGTTCTTC.

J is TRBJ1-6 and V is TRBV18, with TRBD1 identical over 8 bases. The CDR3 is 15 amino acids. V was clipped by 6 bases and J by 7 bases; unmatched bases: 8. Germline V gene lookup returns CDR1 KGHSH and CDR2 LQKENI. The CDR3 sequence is CASSPQTGVNSPLHF. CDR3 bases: TGTGCCAGCTCCCCTCAGACAGGGGTAAATTCACCCCTCCACTTT. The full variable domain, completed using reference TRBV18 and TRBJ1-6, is NAGVMQNPRHLVRRRGQEARLRCSPMKGHSHVYWYRQLPEEGLKFMVYLQKENIIDESGMPKERFSAEFPKEGPSILRIQQVVRGDSAAYFCASSPQTGVNSPLHFGNGTRLTVT.

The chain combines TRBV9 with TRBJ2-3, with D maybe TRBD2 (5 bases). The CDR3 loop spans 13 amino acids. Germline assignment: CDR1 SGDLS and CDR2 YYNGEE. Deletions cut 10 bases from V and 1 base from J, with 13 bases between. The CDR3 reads CASGLPGTDTQYF. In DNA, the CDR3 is TGTGCCTCTGGACTCCCGGGCACAGATACGCAGTATTTT.

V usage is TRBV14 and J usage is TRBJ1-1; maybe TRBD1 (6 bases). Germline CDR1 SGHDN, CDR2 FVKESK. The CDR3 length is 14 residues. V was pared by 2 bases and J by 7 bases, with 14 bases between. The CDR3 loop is CASSQSGGAFEAFF. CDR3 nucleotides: TGTGCCAGCAGCCAATCGGGGGGCGCTTTTGAAGCTTTCTTT.

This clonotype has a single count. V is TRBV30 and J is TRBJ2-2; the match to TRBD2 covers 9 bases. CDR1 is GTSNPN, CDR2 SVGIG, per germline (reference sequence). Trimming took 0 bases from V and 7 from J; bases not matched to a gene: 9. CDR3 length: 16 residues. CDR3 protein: CAWSVELAGKGGELFF. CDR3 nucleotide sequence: TGTGCCTGGAGTGTGGAGCTAGCGGGGAAGGGCGGGGAGCTGTTTTTT.

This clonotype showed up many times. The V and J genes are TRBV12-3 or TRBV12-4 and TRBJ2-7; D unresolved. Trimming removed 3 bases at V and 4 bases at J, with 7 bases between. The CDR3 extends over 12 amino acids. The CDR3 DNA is TGTGCCAGCAGTTTCCTTGGGTACGAGCAGTACTTC. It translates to CASSFLGYEQYF.

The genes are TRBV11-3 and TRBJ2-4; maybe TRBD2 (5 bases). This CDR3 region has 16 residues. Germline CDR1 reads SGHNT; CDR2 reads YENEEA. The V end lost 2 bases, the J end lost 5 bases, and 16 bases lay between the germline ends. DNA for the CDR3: TGTGCCAGCAGCTTAAATACACTAGGACGAGAAAACATTCAGTACTTC. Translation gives CASSLNTLGRENIQYF.

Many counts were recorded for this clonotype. The CDR3 sequence: CASSLEISGIEDTQYF. DNA of the CDR3: TGTGCCAGCAGCTTGGAAATTAGCGGGATTGAAGATACGCAGTATTTT. V gene TRBV5-6 combines with J gene TRBJ2-3; 8 nucleotides line up with TRBD2. The CDR3 is made up of 16 amino acids. Per germline, CDR1 SGHDT and CDR2 YYEEEE. The J segment lost 5 bases and the V segment lost 0 bases, leaving 8 bases of the junction unmatched.

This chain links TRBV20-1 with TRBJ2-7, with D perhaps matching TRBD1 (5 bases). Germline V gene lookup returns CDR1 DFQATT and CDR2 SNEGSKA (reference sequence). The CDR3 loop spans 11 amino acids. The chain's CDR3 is CSVDTPYEQYV. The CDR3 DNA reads TGCAGCGTGGACACCCCCTACGAGCAGTACGTC.

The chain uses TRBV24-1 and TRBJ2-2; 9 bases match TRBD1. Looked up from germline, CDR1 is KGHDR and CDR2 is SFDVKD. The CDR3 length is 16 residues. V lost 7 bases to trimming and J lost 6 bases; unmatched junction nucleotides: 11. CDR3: CATSAYGTGRAGELFF. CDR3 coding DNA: TGTGCCACCAGCGCATACGGGACAGGGCGAGCCGGGGAGCTGTTTTTT.

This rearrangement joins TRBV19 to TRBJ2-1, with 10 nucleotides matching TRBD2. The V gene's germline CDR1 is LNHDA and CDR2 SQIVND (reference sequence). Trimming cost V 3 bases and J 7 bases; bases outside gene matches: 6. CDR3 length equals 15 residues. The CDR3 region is CASSMLAGVSNEQFF. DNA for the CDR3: TGTGCCAGTAGTATGCTAGCGGGAGTTTCAAATGAGCAGTTCTTC. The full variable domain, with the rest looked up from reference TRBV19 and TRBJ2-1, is DGGITQSPKYLFRKEGQNVTLSCEQNLNHDAMYWYRQDPGQGLRLIYYSQIVNDFQKGDIAEGYSVSREKKESFPLTVTSAQKNPTAFYLCASSMLAGVSNEQFFGPGTRLTVL.

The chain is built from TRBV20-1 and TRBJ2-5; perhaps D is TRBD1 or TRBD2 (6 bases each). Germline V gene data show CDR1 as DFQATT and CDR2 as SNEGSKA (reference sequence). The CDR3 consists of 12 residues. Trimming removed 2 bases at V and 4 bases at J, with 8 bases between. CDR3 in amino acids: CSARRGPETQYF. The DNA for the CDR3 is TGCAGTGCTAGACGGGGGCCAGAGACCCAGTACTTC.

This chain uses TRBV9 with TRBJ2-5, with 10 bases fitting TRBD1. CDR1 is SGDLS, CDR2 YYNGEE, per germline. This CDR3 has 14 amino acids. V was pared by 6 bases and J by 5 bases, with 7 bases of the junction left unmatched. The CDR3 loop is CASTRTGGRETQYF. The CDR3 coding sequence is TGTGCCAGCACCCGGACAGGGGGGAGGGAGACCCAGTACTTC.

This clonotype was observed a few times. The CDR3 bases are TGCAGCTGGGGGGAATGGGATCAGCCCCAGCATTTT. Protein product: CSWGEWDQPQHF. The rearrangement joins TRBV20-1 to TRBJ1-5, with D perhaps TRBD1 (5 bases). The germline V gene encodes CDR1 DFQATT and CDR2 SNEGSKA (reference sequence). The CDR3 runs 12 residues.

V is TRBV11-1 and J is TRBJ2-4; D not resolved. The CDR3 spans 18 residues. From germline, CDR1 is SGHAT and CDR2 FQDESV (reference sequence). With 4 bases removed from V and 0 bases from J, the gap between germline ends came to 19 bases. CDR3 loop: CASSSSTGGELAKNIQYF. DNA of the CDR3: TGTGCCAGCAGCTCCTCGACGGGCGGTGAGCTAGCCAAAAACATTCAGTACTTC.

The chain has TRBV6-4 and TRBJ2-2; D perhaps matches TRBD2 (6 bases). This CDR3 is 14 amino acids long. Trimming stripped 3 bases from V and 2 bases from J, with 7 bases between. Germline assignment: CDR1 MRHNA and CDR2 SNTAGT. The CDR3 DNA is TGTGCCAGCAGTGAGGAGGGAAACACCGGGGAGCTGTTTTTT. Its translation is CASSEEGNTGELFF.